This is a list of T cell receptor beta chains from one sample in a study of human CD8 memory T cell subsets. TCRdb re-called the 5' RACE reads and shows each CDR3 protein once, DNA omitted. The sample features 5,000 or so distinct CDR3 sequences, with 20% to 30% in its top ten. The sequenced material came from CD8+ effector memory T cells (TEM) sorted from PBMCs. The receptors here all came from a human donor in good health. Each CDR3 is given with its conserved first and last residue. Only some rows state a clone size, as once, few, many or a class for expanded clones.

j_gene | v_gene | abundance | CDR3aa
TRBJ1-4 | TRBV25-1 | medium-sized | CASSRETGLNEKLFF
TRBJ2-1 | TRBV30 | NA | CAWSPASDYNEQFF
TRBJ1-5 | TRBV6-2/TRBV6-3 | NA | CASAGGENQPQHF
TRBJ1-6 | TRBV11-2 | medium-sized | CASSLAEGATTFYNSPLHF
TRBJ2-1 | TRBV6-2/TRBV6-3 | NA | CASAGGPGNEQFF
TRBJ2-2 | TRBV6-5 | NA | CASSLRTESTGELFF
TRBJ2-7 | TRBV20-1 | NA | CSARDRTDYEQYF
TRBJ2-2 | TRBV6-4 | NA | CASSVSGDGNTGELFF
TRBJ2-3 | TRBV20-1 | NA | CSAEGSGTLTDTQYF
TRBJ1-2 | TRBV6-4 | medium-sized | CASSDSGEGSLYGYTF
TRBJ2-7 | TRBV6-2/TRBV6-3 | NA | CASSAGLSYEQYF
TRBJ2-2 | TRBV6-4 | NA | CASSATEYSNTGELFF
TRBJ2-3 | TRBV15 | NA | CATSGGRASTDTQYF
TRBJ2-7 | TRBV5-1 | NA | CASSYWTTENEQYF
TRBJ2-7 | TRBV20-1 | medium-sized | CSARTPTHGTSDQYEQYF
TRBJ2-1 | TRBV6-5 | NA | CASSSGREGNEQFF
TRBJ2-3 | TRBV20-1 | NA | CSARDQIGGDTDTQYF
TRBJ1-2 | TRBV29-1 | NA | CSVPKTGDGYGYTF
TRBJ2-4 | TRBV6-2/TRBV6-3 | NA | CASSPDGTGGNIQYF
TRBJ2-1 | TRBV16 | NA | CASSQSIGTSGGHEQFF
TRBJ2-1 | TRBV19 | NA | CASSISLAEYNEQFF
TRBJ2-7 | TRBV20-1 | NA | CSARDQREVGEQYF
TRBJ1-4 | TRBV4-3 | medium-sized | CASSQDLGGGGEKLFF
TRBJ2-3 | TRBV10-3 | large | CAISDPSGVPRPDTQYF
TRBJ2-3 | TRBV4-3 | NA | CASSQAWGSGTDTQYF
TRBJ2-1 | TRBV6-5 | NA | CASSYSRANNEQFF
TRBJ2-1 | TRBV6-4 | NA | CASSDLASGGHYNEQFF
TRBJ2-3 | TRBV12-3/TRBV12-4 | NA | CASSFVQGGHYTDTQYF
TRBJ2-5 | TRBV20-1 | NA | CSARSAPGLAGPQETQYF
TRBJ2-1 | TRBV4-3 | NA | CASSRAGEANEQFF
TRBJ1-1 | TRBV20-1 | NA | CSAPGRGTTEAFF
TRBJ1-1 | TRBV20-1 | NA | CSARSGDSNTEAFF
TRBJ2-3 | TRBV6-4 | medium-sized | CASSDQGGTDTQYF
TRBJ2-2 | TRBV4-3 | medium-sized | CASSQAERAGELFF
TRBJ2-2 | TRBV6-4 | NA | CASSPGVGGGELFF
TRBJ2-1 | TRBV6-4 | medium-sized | CASSDSGTSGYNEQFF
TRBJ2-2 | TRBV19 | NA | CASKGAGETGELFF
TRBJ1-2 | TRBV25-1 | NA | CASSDSGSHYGYTF
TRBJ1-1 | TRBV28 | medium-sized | CASARGSDTEAFF